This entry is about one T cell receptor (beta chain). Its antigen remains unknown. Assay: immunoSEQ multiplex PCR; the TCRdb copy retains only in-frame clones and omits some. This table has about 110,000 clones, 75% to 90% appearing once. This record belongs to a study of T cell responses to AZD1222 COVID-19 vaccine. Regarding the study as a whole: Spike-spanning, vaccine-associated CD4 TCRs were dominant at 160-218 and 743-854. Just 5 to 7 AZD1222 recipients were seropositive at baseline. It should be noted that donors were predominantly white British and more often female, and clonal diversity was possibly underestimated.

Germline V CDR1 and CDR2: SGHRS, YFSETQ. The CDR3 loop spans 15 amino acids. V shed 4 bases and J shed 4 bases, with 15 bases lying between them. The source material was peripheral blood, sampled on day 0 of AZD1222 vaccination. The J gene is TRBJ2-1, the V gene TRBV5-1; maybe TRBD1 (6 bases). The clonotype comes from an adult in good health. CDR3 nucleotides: TGCGCCAGCAGCCCGGACGGGACACCATACAATGAGCAGTTCTTC. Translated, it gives CASSPDGTPYNEQFF.